This paragraph reports one T cell receptor beta chain. Distinct nucleotide sequences in the sample also encode this CDR3. Measured with immunoSEQ multiplex PCR; TCRdb has only the in-frame clones, and not every one. The sample gives some 250,000 clones, approximately 85% of which show up once; about 1.9% is in the top ten. The study recruited people aged 18 to 89 years across 24 US areas. This sample stems from a study of blood T cell repertoires in COVID-19. The wider study: Some COVID-19 samples were acute and others convalescent; all came from the United States, Italy and Spain.

The CDR3 has 14 amino acids. Per the germline V gene, CDR1 is SGHRS and CDR2 is YFSETQ. Trimming shortened V by 0 bases and J by 2 bases, and 8 bases separated the two germline ends. The receptor's source is a woman in her 50s who had recovered from COVID-19. The sample was PBMCs or T cells enriched from blood (not recorded which). This chain connects TRBV5-1 to TRBJ2-5; perhaps TRBD1 as D (5 bases). The CDR3 DNA reads TGCGCCAGCAGCTTGGCAGGACAACAAGAGACCCAGTACTTC. This codes for CASSLAGQQETQYF. Full variable domain (outside the CDR3, taken from reference TRBV5-1 and TRBJ2-5): KAGVTQTPRYLIKTRGQQVTLSCSPISGHRSVSWYQQTPGQGLQFLFEYFSETQRNKGNFPGRFSGRQFSNSRSEMNVSTLELGDSALYLCASSLAGQQETQYFGPGTRLLVL.